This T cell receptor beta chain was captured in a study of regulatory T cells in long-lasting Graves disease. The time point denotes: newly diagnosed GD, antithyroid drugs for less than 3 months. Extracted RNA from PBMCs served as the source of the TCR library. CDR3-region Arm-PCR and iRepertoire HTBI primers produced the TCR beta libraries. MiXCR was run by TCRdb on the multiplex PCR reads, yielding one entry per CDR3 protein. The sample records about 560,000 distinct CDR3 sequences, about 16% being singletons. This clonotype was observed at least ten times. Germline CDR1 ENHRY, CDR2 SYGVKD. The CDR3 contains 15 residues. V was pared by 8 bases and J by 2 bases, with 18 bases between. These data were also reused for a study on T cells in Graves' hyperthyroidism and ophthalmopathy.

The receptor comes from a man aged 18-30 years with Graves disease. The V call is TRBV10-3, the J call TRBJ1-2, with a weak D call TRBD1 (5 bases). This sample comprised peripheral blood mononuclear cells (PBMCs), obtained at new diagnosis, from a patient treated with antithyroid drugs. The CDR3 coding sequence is TGTGCCATCCCAGCCCCCCAGGGCTCGAACTATGGCTACACCTTC. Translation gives CAIPAPQGSNYGYTF.